A selection of T cell receptor beta chains follows, all from one sample in a study of T cells in Graves' hyperthyroidism and ophthalmopathy. Using its own MiXCR run on the multiplex PCR reads, TCRdb lists one record per CDR3 protein. Seen here are around 540,000 distinct CDR3 sequences, more than 45% observed once, and the top ten hold approximately 8.2%. Sequencing was performed on peripheral blood or thyroid tissue (not recorded which). The receptors were gathered from a woman between 18 and 29 years old with Graves' hyperthyroidism. CDR3s include the opening cysteine and the closing phenylalanine or tryptophan. D genes are given only for firm matches. Size is omitted from some rows. Given values are once, few, many or a class for expanded clones.

V,size,J,D,CDR3,DNA
TRBV25-1,many,TRBJ2-5,TRBD2,CASSDPRTSGKGETQYF,TGTGCCAGCAGTGACCCCAGGACTAGCGGGAAGGGAGAGACCCAGTACTTC
TRBV11-2,NA,TRBJ2-2,TRBD2,CASSPHPSGSGTGELFF,TGTGCCAGCAGCCCCCACCCTAGCGGGAGCGGAACCGGGGAGCTGTTTTTT
TRBV29-1,few,TRBJ2-7,NA,CSVELGVTYEQYF,TGCAGCGTTGAATTGGGTGTGACCTACGAGCAGTACTTC
TRBV6-1,many,TRBJ1-5,NA,CASSEVQAGPQPQHF,TGTGCCAGCAGTGAAGTCCAGGCAGGTCCTCAGCCCCAGCATTTT
TRBV7-9,NA,TRBJ1-1,TRBD1,CASSLGQGHTEAFF,TGTGCCAGCAGCTTAGGACAGGGCCACACTGAAGCTTTCTTT
TRBV25-1,NA,TRBJ2-7,TRBD1,CASSGSGTGFYEQYF,TGTGCCAGCAGTGGATCCGGGACAGGGTTCTACGAGCAGTACTTC
TRBV7-4,many,TRBJ2-7,TRBD2,CASSPRLAGNSYEQYF,TGTGCCAGCAGCCCCCGACTAGCGGGTAACTCCTACGAGCAGTACTTC
TRBV7-9,many,TRBJ1-6,NA,CASSSAYSPLHF,TGTGCCAGCAGCTCCGCATATTCACCCCTCCACTTT
TRBV10-3,NA,TRBJ1-2,TRBD1,CASTSQGFAYGYTF,TGTGCCAGCACCTCACAGGGGTTTGCCTATGGCTACACCTTC
TRBV12-3/TRBV12-4,few,TRBJ2-3,NA,CASSFSHTQYF,TGTGCCAGCAGTTTCAGCCATACGCAGTATTTT
TRBV6-5,NA,TRBJ1-1,NA,CASSYTRGSAEAFF,TGTGCCAGCAGTTACACCCGTGGTTCTGCTGAAGCTTTCTTT
TRBV6-5,NA,TRBJ1-3,NA,CASSYSVHRGNTIYF,TGTGCCAGCAGTTACTCGGTCCACAGGGGAAACACCATATATTTT
TRBV10-3,NA,TRBJ1-3,NA,CAISDGALGGNTIYF,TGTGCCATCAGTGACGGTGCTCTTGGTGGAAACACCATATATTTT
TRBV7-8,many,TRBJ1-2,NA,CASSLLATRSGYTF,TGTGCCAGCAGCTTACTAGCCACGAGGAGTGGCTACACCTTC
TRBV5-1,NA,TRBJ2-2,NA,CASSGPTGNTGELFF,TGCGCCAGCAGCGGTCCCACAGGGAACACCGGGGAGCTGTTTTTT
TRBV2,NA,TRBJ1-1,NA,CASSEEAGEAFF,TGTGCCAGCAGTGAAGAGGCGGGTGAAGCTTTCTTT
TRBV7-6,few,TRBJ2-5,NA,CASSQDPGWQETQYF,TGTGCCAGCAGCCAAGATCCAGGGTGGCAAGAGACCCAGTACTTC